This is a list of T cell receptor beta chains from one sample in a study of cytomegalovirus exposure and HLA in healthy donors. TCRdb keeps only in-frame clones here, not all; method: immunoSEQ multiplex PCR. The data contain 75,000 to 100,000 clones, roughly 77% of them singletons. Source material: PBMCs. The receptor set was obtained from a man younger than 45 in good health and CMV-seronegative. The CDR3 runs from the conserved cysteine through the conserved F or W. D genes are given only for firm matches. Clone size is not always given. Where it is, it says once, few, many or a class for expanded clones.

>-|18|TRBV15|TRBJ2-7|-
CATSRDVRLTDSSYEQYF
TGTGCCACCAGCAGAGATGTGAGGCTAACTGATAGCTCCTACGAGCAGTACTTC
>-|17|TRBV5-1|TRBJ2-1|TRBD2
CASSSPERGGRQNEQFF
TGCGCCAGCAGCTCACCAGAGCGGGGGGGCAGACAGAATGAGCAGTTCTTC
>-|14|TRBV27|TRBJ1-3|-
CASSFAGDGNTIYF
TGTGCCAGCAGTTTTGCAGGGGATGGAAACACCATATATTTT
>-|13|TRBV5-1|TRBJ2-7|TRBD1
CASGTGGQYEQYF
TGCGCCAGCGGGACAGGGGGTCAGTACGAGCAGTACTTC
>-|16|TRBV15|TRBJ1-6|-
CATSRGLSSYNSPLHF
TGTGCCACCAGCAGAGGACTGAGCTCCTATAATTCACCCCTCCACTTT
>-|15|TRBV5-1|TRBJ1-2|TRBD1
CASSQQRGQGEGYTF
TGCGCCAGCAGCCAACAGCGGGGACAGGGGGAAGGCTACACCTTC
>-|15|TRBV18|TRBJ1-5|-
CASSPVEGGNQPQHF
TGTGCCAGCTCACCAGTGGAGGGAGGCAATCAGCCCCAGCATTTT
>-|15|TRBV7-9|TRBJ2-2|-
CASSAGPVNTGELFF
TGTGCCAGCAGCGCGGGCCCGGTGAACACCGGGGAGCTGTTTTTT
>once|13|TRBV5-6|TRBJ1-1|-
CASSLKWARGAFF
TGTGCCAGCAGCTTGAAGTGGGCCCGGGGAGCTTTCTTT
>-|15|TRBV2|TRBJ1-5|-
CASSADQRGSQPQHF
TGTGCCAGCAGTGCCGACCAACGGGGGAGTCAGCCCCAGCATTTT
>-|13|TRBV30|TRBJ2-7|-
CAWSVRYSYEQYF
TGTGCCTGGAGTGTACGCTACTCCTACGAGCAGTACTTC
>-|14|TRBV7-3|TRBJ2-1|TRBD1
CASSLGTGANEQFF
TGTGCCAGCAGCTTAGGGACAGGGGCCAATGAGCAGTTCTTC
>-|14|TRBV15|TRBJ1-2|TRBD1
CATKSGTGVYGYTF
TGTGCCACCAAGTCCGGGACAGGGGTTTATGGCTACACCTTC
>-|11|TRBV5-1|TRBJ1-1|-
CASSGSTEAFF
TGCGCCAGCAGCGGCAGCACTGAAGCTTTCTTT
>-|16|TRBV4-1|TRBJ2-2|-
CASSHNTGIGTGELFF
TGCGCCAGCAGCCACAATACAGGGATTGGCACCGGGGAGCTGTTTTTT
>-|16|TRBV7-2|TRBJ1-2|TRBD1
CASSLAAGGANYGYTF
TGTGCCAGCAGCTTAGCGGCAGGGGGAGCTAACTATGGCTACACCTTC
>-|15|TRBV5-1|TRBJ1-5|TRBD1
CASSLGTAANQPQHF
TGCGCCAGCAGCCTCGGGACAGCCGCCAATCAGCCCCAGCATTTT
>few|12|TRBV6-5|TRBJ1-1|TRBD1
CASSPSTGKDFF
TGTGCCAGCAGCCCCTCGACAGGGAAGGATTTCTTT
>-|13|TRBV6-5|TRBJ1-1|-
CASSSRENTEAFF
TGTGCCAGCAGTAGCAGGGAGAACACTGAAGCTTTCTTT
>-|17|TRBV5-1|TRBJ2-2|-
CASSFFGGGLNTGELFF
TGCGCCAGCAGCTTTTTTGGGGGCGGCCTAAACACCGGGGAGCTGTTTTTT
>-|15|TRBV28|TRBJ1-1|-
CASRVIGPQGTEAFF
TGTGCCAGCAGAGTGATCGGACCCCAGGGCACTGAAGCTTTCTTT
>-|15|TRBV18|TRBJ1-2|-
CASSPRSTANYGYTF
TGTGCCAGCTCACCTAGAAGCACAGCCAACTATGGCTACACCTTC
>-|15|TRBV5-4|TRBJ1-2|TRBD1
CASSSQGQDLRGYTF
TGTGCCAGCAGCTCCCAAGGACAGGATTTGCGGGGCTACACCTTC
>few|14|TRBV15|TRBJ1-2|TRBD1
CATSPGTGDYGYTF
TGTGCCACCAGCCCGGGGACAGGAGACTATGGCTACACCTTC
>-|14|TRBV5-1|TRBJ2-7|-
CASSYDRISYEQYF
TGCGCCAGCAGTTACGACAGGATCTCCTACGAGCAGTACTTC
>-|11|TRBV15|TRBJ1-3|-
CATRAGNTIYF
TGTGCCACCCGAGCTGGAAACACCATATATTTT
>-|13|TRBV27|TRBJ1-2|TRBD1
CATTQGANYGYTF
TGTGCCACCACACAGGGGGCGAACTATGGCTACACCTTC
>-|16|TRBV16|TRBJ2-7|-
CASSQSSSRGFHEQYF
TGTGCCAGCAGCCAATCCTCGAGCAGGGGTTTCCACGAGCAGTACTTC
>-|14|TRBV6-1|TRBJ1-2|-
CASSVVTANYGYTF
TGTGCCAGCAGTGTGGTGACAGCTAACTATGGCTACACCTTC
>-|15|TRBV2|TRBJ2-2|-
CASRDGLPNTGELFF
TGTGCCAGCAGGGATGGACTACCGAACACCGGGGAGCTGTTTTTT
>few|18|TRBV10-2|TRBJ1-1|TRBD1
CASSDRSDRVALLTEAFF
TGCGCCAGCAGTGATAGGTCGGACAGGGTGGCCCTCCTCACTGAAGCTTTCTTT
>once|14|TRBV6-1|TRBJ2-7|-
CAIRFWRGDYEQYF
TGTGCCATCCGCTTTTGGCGGGGTGACTACGAGCAGTACTTC
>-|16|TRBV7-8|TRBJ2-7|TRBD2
CASSLARLAGDYEQYF
TGTGCCAGCAGCCTAGCAAGACTAGCGGGAGATTACGAGCAGTACTTC
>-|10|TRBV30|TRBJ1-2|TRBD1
CAGQGFGYTF
TGTGCCGGACAGGGATTTGGCTACACCTTC
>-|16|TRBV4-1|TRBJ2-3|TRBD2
CASSQLPGGVVDTQYF
TGCGCCAGCAGCCAACTCCCGGGAGGGGTAGTAGATACGCAGTATTTT
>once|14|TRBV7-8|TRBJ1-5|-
CASSKVEGSQPQHF
TGTGCCAGCAGCAAAGTGGAGGGATCTCAGCCCCAGCATTTT
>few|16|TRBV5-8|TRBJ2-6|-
CASSLAVASGANVLTF
TGTGCCAGCAGCTTGGCCGTTGCGTCCGGGGCCAACGTCCTGACTTTC
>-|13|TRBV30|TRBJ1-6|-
CAWSAGGNSPLHF
TGTGCCTGGAGTGCTGGGGGCAATTCACCCCTCCACTTT
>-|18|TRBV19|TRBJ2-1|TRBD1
CASLGGPSEGRGQDEQFF
TGTGCCAGTCTGGGGGGCCCGAGTGAGGGCAGGGGGCAGGATGAGCAGTTCTTC
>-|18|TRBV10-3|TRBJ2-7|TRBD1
CAITTTRDRGQGAYEQYF
TGTGCCATTACTACGACTCGAGACCGTGGACAGGGTGCCTACGAGCAGTACTTC
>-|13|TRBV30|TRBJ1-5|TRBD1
CAWSEGGYQPQHF
TGTGCCTGGAGTGAAGGGGGCTATCAGCCCCAGCATTTT
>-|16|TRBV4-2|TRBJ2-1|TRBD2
CASSQDASGSYNEQFF
TGTGCCAGCAGCCAAGATGCTAGCGGCTCCTACAATGAGCAGTTCTTC